The 27 T cell receptor beta chains given below trace back to one sample, sequenced in a study of CD8 T cells in ankylosing spondylitis (dated by TCRdb to between 2016 and 2019). The receptor library was made with 5' RACE. TCRdb names Illumina HiSeq 2500 as the instrument used. TCRdb trimmed the raw reads at Q25, called clones with MiXCR and kept productive beta chains. All rows with the same CDR3 protein become a single entry with the most common DNA and genes. The table for this sample lists around 300,000 distinct CDR3 sequences; roughly 14% of them were counted only once. Jointly, the top ten make up 1.1% of the sample. Source material: blood, either unsorted or a sorted T cell fraction (not recorded which). These receptors were obtained from a male donor with ankylosing spondylitis or in good health (not recorded which).

There are a few counts of this clonotype. The chain carries TRBV5-5 and TRBJ2-3; 9 nucleotides align to TRBD2. The CDR3 spans 15 residues. Germline CDR1 and CDR2: SGHKS and YYEKEE (reference sequence). V gave up 4 bases and J gave up 3 bases; unmatched junction bases: 6. CDR3 region: CASSKPGLATDTQYF. In DNA, the CDR3 is TGTGCCAGCAGCAAGCCGGGACTAGCAACAGATACGCAGTATTTT.

This clonotype was recorded many times. The CDR3: CAIRVPGDQETQYF. The CDR3 DNA reads TGTGCCATCAGGGTACCCGGGGACCAAGAGACCCAGTACTTC. The chain joins TRBV10-3 to TRBJ2-5, with TRBD2 as a possible D gene (5 bases). The CDR3 spans 14 residues. Trimming stripped 6 bases from V and 0 bases from J, with 11 bases between. Germline CDR1 is ENHRY and CDR2 is SYGVKD.

This clonotype was seen repeatedly, ten times or more. This rearrangement joins TRBV12-3 or TRBV12-4 to TRBJ1-1; a weak D match, TRBD1 (5 bases). V was cut by 6 bases and J by 4 bases, with 15 bases left in between. The CDR3 consists of 14 residues. The CDR3 DNA follows: TGTGCCAGCAGAGGAGGGGTCTTTTCCACTGAAGCTTTCTTT. Amino acids: CASRGGVFSTEAFF.

This clonotype was recorded at least ten times. V and J are TRBV5-1 and TRBJ2-2; 10 nucleotides line up with TRBD2. The CDR3 runs to 17 residues. Germline loops: CDR1 SGHRS, CDR2 YFSETQ. The V and J ends lost 4 bases and 2 bases, in that order; junction bases with no gene match: 8. CDR3 in DNA: TGCGCCAGCAGCGCCCCCGGGACTAGCGTTAACACCGGGGAGCTGTTTTTT. Encoded protein: CASSAPGTSVNTGELFF.

CDR3 nucleotide sequence: TGCAGTGCTCCGAATAGCGGGAGGGCCGGAGAGACCCAGTACTTC. As protein: CSAPNSGRAGETQYF. The chain couples TRBV20-1 to TRBJ2-5; 11 nucleotides align to TRBD2. The CDR3 loop spans 15 amino acids. Looked up from germline, CDR1 is DFQATT and CDR2 is SNEGSKA (reference sequence). V lost 5 bases and J lost 4; bases outside the gene matches: 9.

The chain recombines TRBV21-1 with TRBJ2-1; the DNA was not used to check the table's D call, TRBD2. TRBV21-1 is marked as a pseudogene. This CDR3 spans 15 amino acids. CDR3 coding DNA: TGTGCCAGCAGCACCCGACTAGCGGGGAATAATGAGCAGTTCTTC. It encodes CASSTRLAGNNEQFF.

This clonotype was seen a handful of times. The gene calls are TRBV5-6 and TRBJ2-7, with a possible D match to TRBD2 (5 bases). CDR3 length: 19 residues. Trimming left V 0 bases short and J 1 base short, with 23 bases between. Looked up from germline, CDR1 is SGHDT and CDR2 is YYEEEE. CDR3 coding DNA: TGTGCCAGCAGCTTGGCCCGGGATCTTCCCATCCACCCATCCTACGAGCAGTACTTC. Protein: CASSLARDLPIHPSYEQYF.

This clonotype was found a few times. The chain employs TRBV20-1 and TRBJ2-3, with 9 nucleotides matching TRBD1. This CDR3 has 15 residues. The junction had 2 bases not matched to a gene; V was cut back by 0 bases and J by 1 base. Germline loops: CDR1 DFQATT, CDR2 SNEGSKA (reference sequence). The DNA of the CDR3 is TGCAGTGCTAGAGAGAGGACAGGGGGCACAGATACGCAGTATTTT. It specifies CSARERTGGTDTQYF.

The chain couples TRBV11-2 to TRBJ2-7, with TRBD2 as a possible D gene (5 bases). V lost 2 bases, J lost 7 bases, and 9 bases lay in between. Germline V gives CDR1 SGHAT, CDR2 FQNNGV. CDR3 length equals 12 residues. The CDR3 nucleotides read TGTGCCAGCAGCTTACCCGGAGGAGAGCAGTACTTC. It yields the protein CASSLPGGEQYF.

J is TRBJ2-2 and V is TRBV12-3 or TRBV12-4; 14 positions match TRBD2. V lost 5 bases, J lost 6 bases, and 8 bases stayed unmatched. The CDR3 extends over 17 amino acids. CDR3 coding DNA: TGTGCCAGCAGTCTTCCGGGACTAGCGGGAGAACCCGGGGAGCTGTTTTTT. Translating it yields CASSLPGLAGEPGELFF.

There are a few counts of this clonotype. The CDR3 coding sequence is TGTGCCAGCAGCTATCCGGGACTAGCGGCGAACACCGGGGAGCTGTTTTTT. It specifies CASSYPGLAANTGELFF. The chain carries TRBV13 and TRBJ2-2; 11 bases map to TRBD2. With V trimmed by 4 bases and J by 0 bases, 4 bases remained unmatched. Germline V CDR1 and CDR2: PRHDT, FYEKMQ (reference sequence). The CDR3 consists of 17 residues.

This clonotype was detected ten times or more. This rearrangement joins TRBV12-3 or TRBV12-4 to TRBJ1-5; no firm D call. Trimming took off 6 bases at V and 0 bases at J, with 3 bases between the two ends. The CDR3 covers 12 residues. The CDR3 spells CASSASNQPQHF. The CDR3 nucleotides read TGTGCCAGCAGCGCTAGCAATCAGCCCCAGCATTTT.

The CDR3 nucleotides are TGCGCCAGCAGGGGGAGGGAGGGGACTGAAGCTTTCTTT. Protein: CASRGREGTEAFF. This rearrangement joins TRBV4-1 to TRBJ1-1; a possible D gene is TRBD1 (5 bases). Germline V gene lookup returns CDR1 MGHRA and CDR2 YSYEKL. CDR3 length: 13 residues. V was trimmed by 6 bases and J by 5 bases, leaving 13 bases between them.

The V call is TRBV14, the J call TRBJ1-4; 7 nucleotides match TRBD1. The CDR3 sequence is 14 residues long. From germline, CDR1 is SGHDN and CDR2 FVKESK. The J segment lost 8 bases and the V segment lost 4 bases, leaving 7 bases of the junction unmatched. In DNA, the CDR3 is TGTGCCAGCAGCCTCTTACAGGGGTCGGAAAAACTGTTTTTT. Translating gives CASSLLQGSEKLFF.

This clonotype has only a few counts. The gene calls are TRBV5-1 and TRBJ2-7; 10 bases line up with TRBD2. This CDR3 comprises 15 residues. Losses at the gene ends were 3 bases for V and 4 bases for J; bases not matched to a gene: 7. Germline CDR1 reads SGHRS; CDR2 reads YFSETQ. In nucleotides, the CDR3 is TGCGCCAGCAGCTCCCTGATAGCGGGAGGATACGAGCAGTACTTC. It translates to CASSSLIAGGYEQYF.

This CDR3 is CASSRQQGITYNEQFF. CDR3 DNA: TGCGCCAGCAGCCGGCAACAGGGGATCACCTACAATGAGCAGTTCTTC. This rearrangement joins TRBV4-1 to TRBJ2-1, with 7 bases matching TRBD1. CDR3 size: 16 residues. Looked up from germline, CDR1 is MGHRA and CDR2 is YSYEKL. The junction had 8 bases not matched to a gene; V was cut back by 4 bases and J by 2 bases.

V gene TRBV11-2 combines with J gene TRBJ2-3; TRBD1 agrees at 7 bases. J was trimmed by 2 bases and V by 1 base; bases with no gene match: 3. This CDR3 has 15 amino acids. The V gene's germline CDR1 is SGHAT and CDR2 FQNNGV. The CDR3 nucleotides are TGTGCCAGCAGCTTAGCGGGACAGTCCACAGATACGCAGTATTTT. This encodes CASSLAGQSTDTQYF.

The chain's CDR3 is CASSPSITGKAFF. CDR3 sequence (DNA): TGTGCCAGCAGCCCATCGATTACGGGGAAGGCTTTCTTT. The gene calls are TRBV7-9 and TRBJ1-1; D is unresolved. Germline assignment: CDR1 SEHNR and CDR2 FQNEAQ (reference sequence). The V and J ends lost 5 bases and 11 bases respectively, with 18 bases between them. The CDR3 covers 13 residues. The full variable domain, completed using reference TRBV7-9 and TRBJ1-1, is DTGVSQNPRHKITKRGQNVTFRCDPISEHNRLYWYRQTLGQGPEFLTYFQNEAQLEKSRLLSDRFSAERPKGSFSTLEIQRTEQGDSAMYLCASSPSITGKAFFGQGTRLTVV.

This clonotype was found a few times. The chain links TRBV5-1 to TRBJ2-7; 8 bases are a match to TRBD2. CDR3 length equals 12 residues. Per germline, CDR1 SGHRS and CDR2 YFSETQ. Trimming cost V 8 bases and J 6 bases; bases outside gene matches: 7. As DNA, the CDR3 is TGCGCCAGTCGGGAGGGGATCGCCGAGCAGTACTTC. Translated: CASREGIAEQYF.

The chain recombines TRBV7-9 with TRBJ2-5; 8 nucleotides agree with TRBD2. Germline CDR1 is SEHNR and CDR2 is FQNEAQ (reference sequence). The CDR3 has 15 amino acids. V lost 5 bases to trimming and J lost 5 bases; unmatched junction nucleotides: 10. For the CDR3, the DNA is TGTGCCAGCAGCAACGGTATAGCGGGACGGGAGACCCAGTACTTC. Protein product: CASSNGIAGRETQYF.

The J gene is TRBJ2-2, the V gene TRBV5-1; 9 nucleotides agree with TRBD1. This CDR3 spans 15 amino acids. Germline values: CDR1 SGHRS, CDR2 YFSETQ. V lost 6 bases to trimming and J lost 5 bases; unmatched junction nucleotides: 8. DNA for the CDR3: TGCGCCAGCAACCCCGGGACAGGGTCTACCGGGGAGCTGTTTTTT. Translation gives CASNPGTGSTGELFF.

This clonotype has only a few counts. The chain has TRBV7-6 and TRBJ2-1; D uncertain. The V end lost 2 bases, the J end lost 0 bases, and 11 bases lay between the germline ends. Germline lookup yields CDR1 SGHVS and CDR2 FNYEAQ. The CDR3 sequence is 16 residues long. CDR3 sequence (DNA): TGTGCCAGCAGCTTAACGGGTTGGAACTCCTACAATGAGCAGTTCTTC. Its translation is CASSLTGWNSYNEQFF.

The sample holds many counts of this clonotype. The V and J genes are TRBV5-1 and TRBJ1-1; D unclear. Deletions cut 4 bases from V and 0 bases from J, with 13 bases between. CDR1 is SGHRS and CDR2 is YFSETQ in the germline V gene. CDR3 length: 15 residues. As DNA, the CDR3 is TGCGCCAGCAGCCTGAGTAGCCAATTGAACACTGAAGCTTTCTTT. Translating gives CASSLSSQLNTEAFF. Variable domain in full (rest from reference TRBV5-1 and TRBJ1-1): KAGVTQTPRYLIKTRGQQVTLSCSPISGHRSVSWYQQTPGQGLQFLFEYFSETQRNKGNFPGRFSGRQFSNSRSEMNVSTLELGDSALYLCASSLSSQLNTEAFFGQGTRLTVV.

This clonotype was recorded a few times. The chain carries TRBV10-3 and TRBJ2-2; D is undetermined. Germline loops: CDR1 ENHRY, CDR2 SYGVKD. V was clipped by 2 bases and J by 7 bases, with 8 bases between them. This CDR3 has 13 residues. The CDR3 protein is CAISEAFIGELFF. CDR3 nucleotides: TGTGCCATCAGTGAGGCCTTTATCGGGGAGCTGTTTTTT.

The table lists this clonotype with a few counts. This chain uses TRBV5-1 with TRBJ2-7, with D possibly matching TRBD1 (5 bases). Germline V gene sequence: CDR1 SGHRS, CDR2 YFSETQ. CDR3 length: 14 amino acids. V was cut by 0 bases and J by 5 bases, with 12 bases left in between. CDR3 sequence (DNA): TGCGCCAGCAGCTTGGAGGCAGGGTCCCACGAGCAGTACTTC. It is translated as CASSLEAGSHEQYF.

V gene TRBV12-3 or TRBV12-4 combines with J gene TRBJ1-1; D is possibly TRBD1 (5 bases). V lost 10 bases to trimming and J lost 4 bases, with 19 bases between them. CDR3 length: 14 residues. CDR3 in amino acids: CATSHQGGFTEAFF. DNA of the CDR3: TGTGCCACCTCGCACCAGGGCGGGTTCACTGAAGCTTTCTTT.

This clonotype has a handful of counts. The chain combines TRBV6-1 with TRBJ2-1; TRBD2 might be the D (6 bases). Germline CDR1 MNHNS, CDR2 SASEGT. CDR3 length equals 14 residues. V was clipped by 6 bases and J by 9 bases, with 18 bases between them. As DNA, the CDR3 is TGTGCCAGCAGCCAGCCACTACTAGCAGCTGAGCAGTTCTTC. Its translation: CASSQPLLAAEQFF.